This T cell receptor beta chain appears in the sequencing data of a study of cytomegalovirus exposure and HLA in healthy donors. Regarding the study as a whole: Per a later analysis, about 18,000 TCR beta sequences showed association with HLA alleles at 0.05 false discovery rate.

Primers: 60 Vbeta forward and 13 Jbeta reverse. The assay was immunoSEQ multiplex PCR, and TCRdb's table has in-frame clones only and misses some. The sample includes approximately 100,000 clones, roughly 80% of them seen just once. The J segment lost 3 bases and the V segment lost 0 bases, leaving 5 bases of the junction unmatched. This CDR3 has 15 amino acids. The germline CDR1 and CDR2 sequences are SGHRS and YFSETQ. A note on this clone: Its antigen is currently unknown.

The origin of this receptor is a female donor in good health and CMV-seronegative. The specimen sequenced was PBMCs. The chain combines TRBV5-1 with TRBJ2-7; 8 bases align to TRBD2. This CDR3 reads CASSLAAGGYYEQYF. The CDR3 DNA follows: TGCGCCAGCAGCTTGGCGGCGGGGGGCTACTACGAGCAGTACTTC.